These 30 T cell receptor beta chains originate from one sample sequenced in a study of CD8+CD57+ T cells in acquired aplastic anemia. Using genomic DNA as the template, TCR beta VDJ and CDR3 profiling was carried out. TCRdb passed the reads through MiXCR, listing each CDR3 protein once. The profile shows 180,000 or so distinct CDR3 sequences, approximately 45% of them singletons. Material: sorted CD4+, CD8+, or CD8+CD57+ T cells (not recorded which) from PBMCs. The source is a human donor in good health.

This clonotype was seen more than once but under ten times. The chain joins TRBV5-6 to TRBJ2-7, with TRBD1 matching 11 bases. Germline CDR1 SGHDT, CDR2 YYEEEE. CDR3 size: 15 residues. V was pared by 4 bases and J by 6 bases, with 9 bases of the junction left unmatched. The CDR3 loop is CASSPTRDRGVEQYF. The CDR3 coding sequence is TGTGCCAGCAGCCCCACCCGGGACAGGGGGGTCGAGCAGTACTTC.

In regard to this clonotype: A read error may account for a junction end that differs from germline. The chain recombines TRBV25-1 with TRBJ1-3; no clear D gene. Germline CDR1 MGHDK, CDR2 SYGVNS. The CDR3 covers 15 residues. The CDR3 bases are TGTGCCAGCAAAATGCGCAGAGCCTCTGGAGACACCATATACTTT. Its protein is CASKMRRASGDTIYF.

This chain uses TRBV7-2 with TRBJ2-3, with 7 bases that match TRBD2. CDR1 is SGHTA, CDR2 FQGNSA, per germline. This CDR3 contains 14 residues. Losses at the gene ends were 6 bases for V and 7 bases for J; bases not matched to a gene: 10. The DNA for the CDR3 is TGTGCCAGCAGTGTAGCGGGCGGGGGAAATACGCAGTATTTT. This gives the protein CASSVAGGGNTQYF.

This clonotype has at least ten counts. The chain uses TRBV7-9 and TRBJ1-2, with D hard to call. Germline V gene sequence: CDR1 SEHNR, CDR2 FQNEAQ (reference sequence). V was pared by 3 bases and J by 1 base, with 24 bases between. The CDR3 is 19 amino acids. Written as DNA, the CDR3 is TGTGCCAGCAGCTTCAACAATCTCGGACGTAAGAATATTAACTATGGCTACACCTTC. Translation gives CASSFNNLGRKNINYGYTF.

Concerning this clonotype: The junction differs from germline at one of its ends, possibly a read error. This chain connects TRBV2 to TRBJ1-2; no clear D gene. The CDR3 runs to 15 residues. Per the germline V gene, CDR1 is SNHLY and CDR2 is FYNNEI. Here the CDR3 DNA reads TGTGCCAGCAGTCCCTCCCCGGCCCTCGCAGGTGGCCACACCTTC. It translates to CASSPSPALAGGHTF.

Comments on this clonotype: Since a much larger clone is just one base distant, this may be a read error. The conserved final phenylalanine or tryptophan is absent from the CDR3, which likely points to a read error. This rearrangement joins TRBV12-3 or TRBV12-4 to TRBJ1-1, with D possibly being TRBD1 (6 bases). This CDR3 spans 13 amino acids. Deletions cut 8 bases from V and 2 bases from J, with 12 bases between. The CDR3: CASYPGQNTEAFL. The CDR3 DNA follows: TGTGCCAGCTACCCGGGACAAAACACTGAAGCTTTCCTT.

The chain recombines TRBV20-1 with TRBJ2-3, with TRBD2 matching over 13 bases. Germline CDR1 and CDR2: DFQATT and SNEGSKA (reference sequence). Trimming removed 4 bases from V and 2 bases from J; junction bases left unmatched: 9. The CDR3 totals 17 residues. CDR3 residues: CSATDRLAGGTTDTQYF. The CDR3 DNA is TGCAGTGCTACCGACAGACTAGCGGGGGGAACCACAGATACGCAGTATTTT.

V gene TRBV27 combines with J gene TRBJ2-7; D may be TRBD1 (8 bases). CDR3 length: 15 residues. In germline, CDR1 is MNHEY, CDR2 SMNVEV (reference sequence). V lost 5 bases and J lost 3, with 17 bases in between. The CDR3 DNA reads as TGTGCCAGCAGTAAAACAGGGGGGGAGAACTACGAGCAGTACTTC. Translated: CASSKTGGENYEQYF.

This clonotype was found many times. The genes are TRBV19 and TRBJ2-4, with TRBD2 identical over 10 bases. Trimming at V came to 7 bases and at J to 8 bases, leaving 8 bases not matched to a gene. Germline-derived CDR1 and CDR2 are LNHDA and SQIVND (reference sequence). The CDR3 totals 14 residues. CDR3 DNA sequence: TGTGCCAGTAAGGCTAGCGGGAGTTCGTACATTCAGTACTTC. It translates to CASKASGSSYIQYF.

For this clonotype: This may arise from a read error, as a much more abundant clone is one base away. The conserved phenylalanine or tryptophan is not found at the CDR3 terminus, so this likely reflects a read error. In nucleotides, the CDR3 is TGTGCCAGCAGCCCGGGACAGGGATACTCTGGGGCCAACGTCCTGACTTGC. It specifies CASSPGQGYSGANVLTC. This chain uses TRBV11-2 with TRBJ2-6; 9 bases match TRBD1. This CDR3 is built from 17 residues. Trimming at V came to 5 bases and at J to 0 bases, leaving 5 bases not matched to a gene. The germline V gene encodes CDR1 SGHAT and CDR2 FQNNGV.

This chain joins TRBV6-2 or TRBV6-3 and TRBJ1-1; possibly TRBD1 for D (6 bases). The CDR3 contains 15 residues. Germline V lookup: CDR1 MNHEY, CDR2 SVGEGT. V gave up 0 bases and J gave up 4 bases, with 12 bases separating them. CDR3 bases: TGTGCCAGCAGTTACTCACAGGGTCTGGGCACTGAAGCTTTCTTT. It encodes CASSYSQGLGTEAFF.

The table lists this clonotype with many counts. This chain connects TRBV12-3 or TRBV12-4 to TRBJ2-1; TRBD2 aligns across 9 bases. Trimming took 4 bases from V and 7 from J; bases not matched to a gene: 8. The CDR3 sequence is 15 residues long. The CDR3 reads CASSYLTSGVNEQFF. CDR3 nucleotide sequence: TGTGCCAGCAGTTATCTGACTAGCGGAGTTAATGAGCAGTTCTTC.

The chain is built from TRBV4-2 and TRBJ2-5; 10 bases are a match to TRBD2. Unmatched junction bases numbered 19, after V lost 0 bases and J lost 0 bases. The germline gives CDR1 LGHNA, CDR2 YNFKEQ. This CDR3 comprises 22 residues. The CDR3 here is CASSQDQEGWLAGDINQETQYF. In nucleotides, the CDR3 is TGTGCCAGCAGCCAAGATCAAGAGGGGTGGCTAGCGGGAGATATTAACCAAGAGACCCAGTACTTC.

This clonotype was recorded once. The CDR3 sequence: CASSFSQSDTQYF. Here the CDR3 DNA reads TGTGCCAGCAGCTTTTCACAGTCAGATACGCAGTATTTT. The chain has TRBV7-3 and TRBJ2-3; D unclear. Germline V gene sequence: CDR1 SGHTA, CDR2 FQGTGA. CDR3 length: 13 amino acids. The V end was cut by 3 bases, the J end by 4 bases, with 8 bases between.

A remark on this clonotype: Since a much larger clone is just one base distant, this may be a read error. The genes are TRBV2 and TRBJ2-3; D is undetermined. Germline V gives CDR1 SNHLY, CDR2 FYNNEI. This CDR3 is 16 amino acids long. V was shortened by 6 bases and J by 0 bases, with 16 bases between the two germline ends. The CDR3 spells CASSITALVSTDTQYF. Written as DNA, the CDR3 is TGTGCCAGCAGCATAACCGCTCTTGTAAGCACAGATACGCAGTATTTT.

The genes are TRBV24-1 and TRBJ2-2; D is uncertain. V shed 9 bases and J shed 4 bases, with 11 bases lying between them. Germline CDR1 and CDR2: KGHDR and SFDVKD. The CDR3 totals 13 residues. Here the CDR3 reads CATLGRATGELFF. CDR3 sequence (DNA): TGTGCCACCCTAGGCAGAGCCACCGGGGAGCTGTTTTTT.

The sample holds many counts of this clonotype. The rearrangement joins TRBV24-1 to TRBJ2-2; D not resolved. The germline V gene has CDR1 KGHDR and CDR2 SFDVKD. The CDR3 has 13 amino acids. The V gene lost 5 bases and the J gene lost 2 bases, with 5 bases spanning the gap. CDR3 bases: TGTGCCACCAGTGCCGTCAACACCGGGGAGCTGTTTTTT. This gives the protein CATSAVNTGELFF.

The chain has TRBV6-1 and TRBJ1-6; D unclear. Germline loops: CDR1 MNHNS, CDR2 SASEGT. V lost 6 bases, J lost 10 bases, and 25 bases lay in between. The CDR3 is 17 amino acids. CDR3 loop: CASSADVLREGGSPLHF. CDR3 nucleotides: TGTGCCAGCAGCGCGGACGTGTTGAGGGAAGGAGGGTCACCCCTCCACTTT.

This clonotype was counted ten times or more. The J gene is TRBJ1-2, the V gene TRBV6-1; no definite D call. The germline V and J ends were trimmed by 3 bases and 8 bases, with 10 bases remaining between them. Germline CDR1 reads MNHNS; CDR2 reads SASEGT. This CDR3 spans 12 amino acids. The CDR3 DNA reads TGTGCCAGCAGTGAGAAGGGATCCGGCTACACCTTC. Its translation is CASSEKGSGYTF.

The chain joins TRBV29-1 to TRBJ1-1, with TRBD1 matching over 9 bases. The CDR3 contains 12 residues. V shed 7 bases, J shed 6 bases, and the junction held 6 bases outside the gene matches. Germline V gives CDR1 SQVTM, CDR2 ANQGSEA. CDR3 coding DNA: TGCAGCGCTGGACAGGGGAGACCTGAAGCTTTCTTT. It encodes CSAGQGRPEAFF.

This clonotype was detected only a few times. The CDR3 nucleotides read TGTGCCAGCGCCGCCGGACAGGGAACTTACTACGAGCAGTTCTTC. It codes for CASAAGQGTYYEQFF. This rearrangement joins TRBV10-3 to TRBJ2-1; TRBD1 matches 8 bases. V trimming: 10 bases; J trimming: 10 bases; junction bases outside the gene matches: 18. This CDR3 has 15 amino acids. Germline V gene lookup returns CDR1 ENHRY and CDR2 SYGVKD.

This clonotype has ten or more counts. The chain uses TRBV20-1 and TRBJ2-7; D perhaps matches TRBD2 (5 bases). The germline gives CDR1 DFQATT, CDR2 SNEGSKA (reference sequence). CDR3 length equals 13 residues. Trimming left V 2 bases short and J 0 bases short, with 8 bases between. The CDR3 loop reads CSARTGVSYEQYF. The DNA for the CDR3 is TGCAGTGCTAGAACCGGGGTCTCCTACGAGCAGTACTTC.

As concerns this clonotype: Compared with germline, one end of the junction differs, possibly owing to a read error. V usage is TRBV2 and J usage is TRBJ2-2; D tentatively fits TRBD1 or TRBD2 (5 bases each). The CDR3 is made up of 13 amino acids. Germline assignment: CDR1 SNHLY and CDR2 FYNNEI. CDR3 sequence: CASSVGVAGELLF. The CDR3 DNA reads as TGTGCCAGCAGTGTAGGGGTCGCCGGGGAGCTGCTTTTT.

V gene TRBV2 combines with J gene TRBJ2-5, with TRBD1 as a possible D gene (6 bases). Trimming removed 5 bases at V and 7 bases at J, with 14 bases between. CDR1 is SNHLY, CDR2 FYNNEI, per germline. This CDR3 has 13 residues. CDR3 residues: CASSKGDVVTQYF. CDR3 coding DNA: TGTGCCAGCAGTAAGGGGGACGTGGTGACCCAGTACTTC.

This clonotype has a count of ten or more. This chain links TRBV7-8 with TRBJ2-3, with a tentative D call TRBD1 (5 bases). CDR1 SGHVS and CDR2 FQNEAQ come from the germline V gene. Trimming took 6 bases from V and 2 from J, leaving 12 bases between them. The CDR3 totals 14 residues. CDR3 sequence (DNA): TGTGCCAGCAGAGACGACAGCGCCACAGATACGCAGTATTTT. Its protein is CASRDDSATDTQYF.

This clonotype counts as medium-sized. The V and J genes are TRBV19 and TRBJ2-3; weak D call: TRBD2 (6 bases). The V and J ends lost 4 bases and 2 bases respectively, with 13 bases between them. The CDR3 runs to 15 residues. Germline CDR1 reads LNHDA; CDR2 reads SQIVND (reference sequence). The CDR3 DNA reads TGTGCCAGTAGTACCTCGACTAGTATCACAGATACGCAGTATTTT. This encodes CASSTSTSITDTQYF. Complete variable domain (other parts from reference TRBV19 and TRBJ2-3): DGGITQSPKYLFRKEGQNVTLSCEQNLNHDAMYWYRQDPGQGLRLIYYSQIVNDFQKGDIAEGYSVSREKKESFPLTVTSAQKNPTAFYLCASSTSTSITDTQYFGPGTRLTVL.

Regarding this clonotype: The junction does not match germline at one end; this may be a read error. The chain recombines TRBV7-2 with TRBJ2-7, with unresolved D. This CDR3 spans 12 amino acids. The germline V gene has CDR1 SGHTA and CDR2 FQGNSA. This chain's CDR3 is CASTPTGYEQYF. The CDR3 DNA reads TGCGCCAGCACCCCTACGGGCTACGAGCAGTACTTC.

This clonotype was counted a few times. The chain employs TRBV11-2 and TRBJ2-1; TRBD2 agrees at 8 bases. CDR1 is SGHAT, CDR2 FQNNGV, per germline. Germline trimming cut 4 bases from V and 4 bases from J; bases unmatched to any gene: 6. This CDR3 comprises 15 residues. In nucleotides, the CDR3 is TGTGCCAGCAGCTCAACCGGGAGGGGATACAATGAGCAGTTCTTC. It translates to CASSSTGRGYNEQFF.

The rearrangement uses TRBV12-3 or TRBV12-4 and TRBJ1-6, with 7 bases lining up with TRBD1. The CDR3 is 16 residues long. V lost 5 bases and J lost 7; bases outside the gene matches: 11. The CDR3 spells CASSTPRGGPNSPLHF. The CDR3 nucleotides read TGTGCCAGCAGTACCCCCAGGGGGGGGCCGAATTCACCCCTCCACTTT.

The chain has TRBV20-1 and TRBJ2-1, with D tentatively TRBD1 or TRBD2 (5 bases each). V was cut by 5 bases and J by 7 bases, with 9 bases left in between. The CDR3 loop spans 11 amino acids. CDR1 is DFQATT and CDR2 is SNEGSKA in the germline V gene (reference sequence). The CDR3 loop is CSAEGRNEQFF. CDR3 DNA: TGCAGTGCTGAGGGGCGAAATGAGCAGTTCTTC.